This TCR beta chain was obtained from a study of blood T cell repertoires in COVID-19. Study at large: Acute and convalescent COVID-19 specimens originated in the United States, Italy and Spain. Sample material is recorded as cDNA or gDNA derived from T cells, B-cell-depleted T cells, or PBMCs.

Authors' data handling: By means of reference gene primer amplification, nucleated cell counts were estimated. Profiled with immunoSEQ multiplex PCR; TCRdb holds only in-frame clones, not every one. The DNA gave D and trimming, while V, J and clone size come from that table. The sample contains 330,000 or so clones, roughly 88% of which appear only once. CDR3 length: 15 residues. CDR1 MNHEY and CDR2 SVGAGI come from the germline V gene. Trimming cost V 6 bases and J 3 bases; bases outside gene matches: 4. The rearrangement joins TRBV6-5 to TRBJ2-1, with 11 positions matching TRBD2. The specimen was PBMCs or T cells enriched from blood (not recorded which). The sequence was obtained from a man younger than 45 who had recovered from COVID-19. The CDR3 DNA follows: TGTGCCAGCAGAGCAACTAGCGGGGGCTACAATGAGCAGTTCTTC. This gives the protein CASRATSGGYNEQFF.